A single T cell receptor (beta chain) is shown here with its context. Profiled with immunoSEQ multiplex PCR; TCRdb holds only in-frame clones, not every one. Of hundreds of thousands of clones in the sample, roughly 90% are singletons; the top ten hold about 0.01%. The record originates from a study of shared T cell receptors in the human thymus. The sample was also linked to a second study, of human thymus T cells.

The specimen was thymocytes. The source is a boy in the first two years of life with a congenital heart defect.

The CDR3 DNA reads TGTGCCAGCAGCTTACGGAGGAGGGGAGTGGCAATTTCTAGCACAGATACGCAGTATTTT. This codes for CASSLRRRGVAISSTDTQYF. This chain connects TRBV7-8 to TRBJ2-3; D is perhaps TRBD2 (6 bases). Looked up from germline, CDR1 is SGHVS and CDR2 is FQNEAQ. V dropped 2 bases and J dropped 0 bases, with 24 bases sitting between them. The CDR3 is 20 amino acids.